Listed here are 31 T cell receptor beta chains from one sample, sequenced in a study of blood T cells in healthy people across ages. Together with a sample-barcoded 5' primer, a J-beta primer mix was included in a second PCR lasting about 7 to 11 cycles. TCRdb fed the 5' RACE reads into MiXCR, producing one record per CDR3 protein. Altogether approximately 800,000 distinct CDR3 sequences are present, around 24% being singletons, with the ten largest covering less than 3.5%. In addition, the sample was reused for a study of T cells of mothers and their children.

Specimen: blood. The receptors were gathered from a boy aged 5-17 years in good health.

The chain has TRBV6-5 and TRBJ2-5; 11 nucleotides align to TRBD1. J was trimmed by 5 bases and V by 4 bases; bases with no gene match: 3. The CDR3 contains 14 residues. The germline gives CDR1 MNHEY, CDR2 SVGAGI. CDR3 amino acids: CASSWDRGSETQYF. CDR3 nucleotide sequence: TGTGCCAGCAGTTGGGACAGGGGGTCCGAGACCCAGTACTTC.

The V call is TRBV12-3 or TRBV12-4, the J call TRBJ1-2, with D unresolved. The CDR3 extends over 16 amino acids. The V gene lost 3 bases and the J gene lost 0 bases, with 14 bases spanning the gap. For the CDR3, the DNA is TGTGCCAGCAGTTTCGTTTGGAGTATGGCTAACTATGGCTACACCTTC. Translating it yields CASSFVWSMANYGYTF.

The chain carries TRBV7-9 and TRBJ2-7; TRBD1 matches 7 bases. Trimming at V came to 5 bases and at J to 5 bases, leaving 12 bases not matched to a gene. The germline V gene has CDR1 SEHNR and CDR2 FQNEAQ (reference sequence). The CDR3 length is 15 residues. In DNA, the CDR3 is TGTGCCAGCAGCCAGGGGGAAGCCCCGGCCAACGAGCAGTACTTC. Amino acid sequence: CASSQGEAPANEQYF.

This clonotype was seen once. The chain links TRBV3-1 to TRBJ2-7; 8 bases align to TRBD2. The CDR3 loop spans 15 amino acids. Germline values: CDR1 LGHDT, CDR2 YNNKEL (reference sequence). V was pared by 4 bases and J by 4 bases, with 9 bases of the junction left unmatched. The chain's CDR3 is CASSLLGGGPYEQYF. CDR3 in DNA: TGTGCCAGCAGCCTCCTTGGCGGGGGGCCTTACGAGCAGTACTTC.

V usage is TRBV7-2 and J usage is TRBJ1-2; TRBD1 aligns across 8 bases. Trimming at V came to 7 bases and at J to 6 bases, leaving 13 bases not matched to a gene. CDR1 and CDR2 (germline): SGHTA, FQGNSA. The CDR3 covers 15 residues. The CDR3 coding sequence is TGTGCCAGCAACGGACGGGACAGGATGATTAATGGCTACACCTTC. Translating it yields CASNGRDRMINGYTF. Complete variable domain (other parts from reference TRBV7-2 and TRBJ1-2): GAGVSQSPSNKVTEKGKDVELRCDPISGHTALYWYRQSLGQGLEFLIYFQGNSAPDKSGLPSDRFSAERTGGSVSTLTIQRTQQEDSAVYLCASNGRDRMINGYTFGSGTRLTVV.

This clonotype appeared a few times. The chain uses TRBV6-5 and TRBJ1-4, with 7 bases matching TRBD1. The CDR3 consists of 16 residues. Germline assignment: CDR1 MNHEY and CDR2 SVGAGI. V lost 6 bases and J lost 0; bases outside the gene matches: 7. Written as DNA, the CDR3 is TGTGCCAGCAGATACAGGGGATCCACAACTAATGAAAAACTGTTTTTT. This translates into CASRYRGSTTNEKLFF.

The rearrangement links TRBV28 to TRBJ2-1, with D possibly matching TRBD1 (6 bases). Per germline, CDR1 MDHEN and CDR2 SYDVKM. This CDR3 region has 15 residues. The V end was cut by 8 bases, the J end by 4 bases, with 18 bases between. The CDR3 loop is CASCGQWGIYNEQFF. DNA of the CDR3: TGTGCCAGCTGCGGACAGTGGGGAATTTACAATGAGCAGTTCTTC.

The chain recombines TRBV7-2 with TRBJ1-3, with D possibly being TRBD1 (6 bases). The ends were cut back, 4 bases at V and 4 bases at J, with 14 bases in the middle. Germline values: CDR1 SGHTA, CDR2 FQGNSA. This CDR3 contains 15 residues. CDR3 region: CASSSATGAGNTIYF. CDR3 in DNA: TGTGCCAGCAGCTCGGCGACAGGCGCCGGAAACACCATATATTTT.

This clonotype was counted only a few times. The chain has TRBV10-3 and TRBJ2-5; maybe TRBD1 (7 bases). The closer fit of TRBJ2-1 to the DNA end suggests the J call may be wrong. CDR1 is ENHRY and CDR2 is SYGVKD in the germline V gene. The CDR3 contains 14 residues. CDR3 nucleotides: TGTGCCATCAGTGCCTCAGGCAGGGGGGATGAGCAGTTCTTC. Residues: CAISASGRGDEQFF.

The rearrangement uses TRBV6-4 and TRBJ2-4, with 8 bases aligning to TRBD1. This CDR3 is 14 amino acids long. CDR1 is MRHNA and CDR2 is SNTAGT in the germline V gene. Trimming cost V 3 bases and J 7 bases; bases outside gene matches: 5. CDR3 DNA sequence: TGTGCCAGCAGTGAGGGACAGGCAGGCAACATTCAGTACTTC. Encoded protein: CASSEGQAGNIQYF.

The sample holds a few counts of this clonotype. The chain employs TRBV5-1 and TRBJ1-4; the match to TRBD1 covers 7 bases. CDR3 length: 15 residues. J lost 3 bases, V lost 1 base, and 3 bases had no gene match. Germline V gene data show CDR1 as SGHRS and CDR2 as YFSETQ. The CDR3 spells CASSLQTGPNEKLFF. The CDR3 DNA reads TGCGCCAGCAGCTTGCAGACAGGGCCTAATGAAAAACTGTTTTTT.

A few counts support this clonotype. CDR3 in amino acids: CSARDSVRGIYEQYF. As DNA, the CDR3 is TGCAGTGCTAGAGATTCGGTGCGGGGAATATACGAGCAGTACTTC. The chain is built from TRBV20-1 and TRBJ2-7, with D tentatively TRBD2 (6 bases). CDR3 length equals 15 residues. Germline CDR1 and CDR2: DFQATT and SNEGSKA (reference sequence). V was pared by 0 bases and J by 4 bases, with 16 bases between.

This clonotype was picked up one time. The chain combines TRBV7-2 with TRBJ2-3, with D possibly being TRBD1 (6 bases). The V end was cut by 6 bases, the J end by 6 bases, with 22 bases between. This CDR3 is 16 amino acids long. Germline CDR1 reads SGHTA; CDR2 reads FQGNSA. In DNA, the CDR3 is TGTGCCAGCAGTCAACAGGGCCTCATCGGCTTGGATACGCAGTATTTT. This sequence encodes CASSQQGLIGLDTQYF.

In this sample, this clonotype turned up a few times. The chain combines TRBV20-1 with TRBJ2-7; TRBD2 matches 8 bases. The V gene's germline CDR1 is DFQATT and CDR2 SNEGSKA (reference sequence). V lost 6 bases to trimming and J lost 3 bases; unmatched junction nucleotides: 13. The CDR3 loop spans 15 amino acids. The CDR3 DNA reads TGCAGTGCGAGGCGTGGACGGGGGGGGTTCTACGAGCAGTACTTC. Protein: CSARRGRGGFYEQYF.

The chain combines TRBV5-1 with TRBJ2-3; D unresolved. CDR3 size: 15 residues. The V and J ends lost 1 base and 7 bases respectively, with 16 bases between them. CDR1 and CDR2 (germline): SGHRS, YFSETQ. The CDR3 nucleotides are TGCGCCAGCAGCTTGAAATATTCTCTTGGGAATACGCAGTATTTT. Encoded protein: CASSLKYSLGNTQYF.

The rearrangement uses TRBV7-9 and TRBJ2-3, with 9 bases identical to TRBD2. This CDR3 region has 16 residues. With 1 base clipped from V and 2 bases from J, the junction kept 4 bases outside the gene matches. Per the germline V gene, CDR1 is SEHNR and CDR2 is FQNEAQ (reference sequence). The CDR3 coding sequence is TGTGCCAGCAGCTTAGTTGGCGGGGGGGACACAGATACGCAGTATTTT. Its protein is CASSLVGGGDTDTQYF.

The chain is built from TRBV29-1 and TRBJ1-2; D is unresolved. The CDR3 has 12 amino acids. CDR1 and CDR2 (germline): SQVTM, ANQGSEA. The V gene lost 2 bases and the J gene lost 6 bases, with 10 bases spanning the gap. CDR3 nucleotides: TGCAGCGTTGAATGGCAGGTTCATGGCTACACCTTC. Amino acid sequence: CSVEWQVHGYTF.

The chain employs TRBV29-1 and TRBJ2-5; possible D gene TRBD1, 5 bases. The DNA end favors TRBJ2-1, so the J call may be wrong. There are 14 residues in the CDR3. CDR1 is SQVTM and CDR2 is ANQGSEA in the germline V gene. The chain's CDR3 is CSVVDRIPYNEQFF. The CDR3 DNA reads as TGCAGCGTTGTTGACAGAATCCCCTACAATGAGCAGTTCTTC.

The CDR3 protein is CSAIPRGPSSYEQYF. The DNA for the CDR3 is TGCAGTGCTATCCCACGGGGTCCCAGCTCCTACGAGCAGTACTTC. The gene calls are TRBV20-1 and TRBJ2-7, with D possibly TRBD2 on 5 matching bases. V lost 4 bases to trimming and J lost 0 bases, with 16 bases between them. CDR1 is DFQATT, CDR2 SNEGSKA, per germline (reference sequence). This CDR3 comprises 15 residues.

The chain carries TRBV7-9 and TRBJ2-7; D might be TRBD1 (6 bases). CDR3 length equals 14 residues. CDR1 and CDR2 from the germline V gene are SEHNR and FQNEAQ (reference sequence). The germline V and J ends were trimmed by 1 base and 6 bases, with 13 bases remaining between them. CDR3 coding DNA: TGTGCCAGCAGCTTAGGGGCCCAGGGGAGCGAGCAGTACTTC. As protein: CASSLGAQGSEQYF.

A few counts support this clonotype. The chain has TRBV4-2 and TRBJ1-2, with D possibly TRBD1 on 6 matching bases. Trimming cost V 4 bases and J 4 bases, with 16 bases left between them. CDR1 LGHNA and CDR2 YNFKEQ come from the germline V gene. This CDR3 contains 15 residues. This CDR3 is CASSPARAGAYGYTF. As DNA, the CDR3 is TGTGCCAGCAGCCCCGCCAGGGCAGGGGCCTATGGCTACACCTTC.

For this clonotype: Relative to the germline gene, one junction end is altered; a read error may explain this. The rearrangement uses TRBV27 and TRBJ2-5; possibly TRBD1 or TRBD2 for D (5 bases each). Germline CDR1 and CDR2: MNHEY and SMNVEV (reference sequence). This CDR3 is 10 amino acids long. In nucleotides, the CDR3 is TGTGCCAGCCCCGGGGCGCCTGCTAACTTC. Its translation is CASPGAPANF.

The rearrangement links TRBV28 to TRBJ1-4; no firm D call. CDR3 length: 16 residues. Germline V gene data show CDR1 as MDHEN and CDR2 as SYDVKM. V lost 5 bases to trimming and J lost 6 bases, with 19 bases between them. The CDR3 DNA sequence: TGTGCCAGCAGTACACTCTCAGCCGGGAGGGATGAAAAACTGTTTTTT. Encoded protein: CASSTLSAGRDEKLFF.

The CDR3 nucleotides read TGTGCCAGCAAGCCGACGCTAGCCAAAAACATTCAGTACTTC. Protein product: CASKPTLAKNIQYF. This sequence joins TRBV2 and TRBJ2-4, with D unclear. This CDR3 is 14 amino acids long. V dropped 7 bases and J dropped 0 bases, with 10 bases sitting between them. CDR1 SNHLY and CDR2 FYNNEI come from the germline V gene.

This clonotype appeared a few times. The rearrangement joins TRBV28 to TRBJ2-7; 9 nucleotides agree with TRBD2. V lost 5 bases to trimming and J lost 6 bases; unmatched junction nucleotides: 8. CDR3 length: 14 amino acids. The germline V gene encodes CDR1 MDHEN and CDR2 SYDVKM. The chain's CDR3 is CASSRRGLATEQYF. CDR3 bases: TGTGCCAGCAGTCGAAGAGGACTAGCGACCGAGCAGTACTTC.

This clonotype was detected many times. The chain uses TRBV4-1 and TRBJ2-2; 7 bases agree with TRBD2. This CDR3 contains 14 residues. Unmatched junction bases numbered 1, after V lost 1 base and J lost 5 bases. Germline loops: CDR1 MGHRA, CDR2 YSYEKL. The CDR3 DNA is TGCGCCAGCAGCCAAGTGGGGGGGACCGGGGAGCTGTTTTTT. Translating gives CASSQVGGTGELFF.

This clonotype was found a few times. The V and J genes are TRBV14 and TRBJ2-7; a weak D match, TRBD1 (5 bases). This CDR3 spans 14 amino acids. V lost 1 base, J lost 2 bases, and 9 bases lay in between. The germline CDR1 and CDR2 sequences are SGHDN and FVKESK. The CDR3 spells CASSQARVAYEQYF. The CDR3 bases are TGTGCCAGCAGCCAAGCCAGGGTGGCCTACGAGCAGTACTTC.

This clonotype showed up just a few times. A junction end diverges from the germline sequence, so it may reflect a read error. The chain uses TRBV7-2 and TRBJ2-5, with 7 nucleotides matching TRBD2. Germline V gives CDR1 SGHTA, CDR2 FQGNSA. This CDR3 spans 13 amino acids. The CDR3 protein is CAGRPSGVGTQYF. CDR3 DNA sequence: TGTGCCGGCAGACCGAGCGGGGTTGGGACCCAGTACTTC. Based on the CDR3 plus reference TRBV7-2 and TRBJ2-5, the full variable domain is GAGVSQSPSNKVTEKGKDVELRCDPISGHTALYWYRQSLGQGLEFLIYFQGNSAPDKSGLPSDRFSAERTGGSVSTLTIQRTQQEDSAVYLCAGRPSGVGTQYFGPGTRLLVL.

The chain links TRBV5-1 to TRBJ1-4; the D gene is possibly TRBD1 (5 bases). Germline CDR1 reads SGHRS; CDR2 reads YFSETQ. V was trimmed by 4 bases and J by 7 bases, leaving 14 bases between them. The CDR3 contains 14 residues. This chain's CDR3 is CASSPGTGSEKLFF. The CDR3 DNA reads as TGCGCCAGCAGCCCAGGGACCGGAAGTGAAAAACTGTTTTTT.

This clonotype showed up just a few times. CDR3 protein: CASSFRRTRAETQYF. The CDR3 region has the DNA TGTGCCAGCAGCTTTCGACGGACTAGGGCAGAGACCCAGTACTTC. The chain links TRBV7-2 to TRBJ2-5; 7 nucleotides agree with TRBD2. The CDR3 contains 15 residues. J gave up 4 bases and V 3 bases, and 8 bases lay outside the gene matches. In germline, CDR1 is SGHTA, CDR2 FQGNSA.

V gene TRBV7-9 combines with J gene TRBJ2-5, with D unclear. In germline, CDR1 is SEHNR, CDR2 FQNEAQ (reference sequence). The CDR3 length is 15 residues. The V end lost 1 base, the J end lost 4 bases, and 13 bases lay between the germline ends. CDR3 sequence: CASSLGQGQRETQYF. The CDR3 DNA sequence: TGTGCCAGCAGCTTAGGGCAAGGGCAGCGAGAGACCCAGTACTTC. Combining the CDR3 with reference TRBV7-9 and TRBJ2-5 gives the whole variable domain DTGVSQNPRHKITKRGQNVTFRCDPISEHNRLYWYRQTLGQGPEFLTYFQNEAQLEKSRLLSDRFSAERPKGSFSTLEIQRTEQGDSAMYLCASSLGQGQRETQYFGPGTRLLVL.